This T cell receptor beta chain originates from a study of control samples from healthy donors and cancer patients. Losses at the gene ends were 2 bases for V and 2 bases for J; bases not matched to a gene: 3. The CDR3 runs to 15 residues. Per germline, CDR1 SNHLY and CDR2 FYNNEI. Using immunoSEQ multiplex PCR, the repertoire was profiled, and TCRdb retains in-frame clones only, with some absent. Altogether about 140,000 clones are present, almost 90% being singletons, with the ten largest covering over 1.5%. The sequencing sample was made of blood. The chain employs TRBV2 and TRBJ2-7, with 10 bases fitting TRBD2. The receptor's source is a man aged 18 to 30 in good health. The CDR3, as DNA: TGTGCCAGCAGTGAATTAGCGGGGGGTGCCTACGAGCAGTACTTC. It is translated as CASSELAGGAYEQYF.